This T cell receptor (beta chain) originates from a study of shared T cell receptors in the human thymus. Profiled with immunoSEQ multiplex PCR; TCRdb holds only in-frame clones, not every one. The data show about 660,000 clones, around 87% seen once. The germline V gene has CDR1 MGHRA and CDR2 YSYEKL. With V trimmed by 2 bases and J by 3 bases, 8 bases remained unmatched. The CDR3 is 16 residues long. This sample also appeared in a second study, on human thymus T cells. That paper notes: Resections that were taken during corrective heart surgery supplied the thymus tissue. Within thymic and blood repertoires, V and J gene usage appeared to be biased. Thymic repertoires from unrelated individuals overlapped highly, related research reported.

The source of this sequence is a boy in the first two years of life with a congenital heart defect. Sequenced material: thymocytes. The V gene is TRBV4-1, the J gene TRBJ2-3; TRBD2 agrees at 7 bases. CDR3 sequence reads: CASSQLPGGLTDTQYF. The CDR3, as DNA: TGCGCCAGCAGCCAACTTCCGGGAGGTTTAACAGATACGCAGTATTTT.